The source of this T cell receptor (beta chain) is a study of blood T cell repertoires in COVID-19. Trimming left V 5 bases short and J 2 bases short, with 13 bases between. The CDR3 is made up of 14 amino acids. Germline assignment: CDR1 SGHNT and CDR2 YYREEE (reference sequence). Here immunoSEQ multiplex PCR was the method, and the copy in TCRdb shows in-frame clones only, minus some. The sample records roughly 350,000 clones, more than 85% being singletons. J is TRBJ1-2 and V is TRBV5-4, with D possibly TRBD1 on 6 matching bases. This receptor was obtained from a woman between 25 and 40 years old who had recovered from COVID-19. The source material was PBMCs or T cells enriched from blood (not recorded which). In DNA, the CDR3 is TGTGCCAGCAGGACCGGGACATCGAACTATGGCTACACCTTC. Amino acids: CASRTGTSNYGYTF.